Sequencing of this T cell receptor (beta chain) was carried out in a study of blood T cell repertoires in COVID-19 (TCRdb year 2020). In terms of the full investigation: Samples covering the acute and convalescent phases of COVID-19 were provided by collaborators in the United States, Italy and Spain. The prospective study material was composed of cDNA or gDNA derived from T cells, B-cell-depleted T cells, or PBMCs. Subjects who had been exposed to COVID-19, were actively infected with it, or had recovered from it provided the deeply sampled blood TCRbeta repertoires that made up the dataset. The repertoires were released in a freely available public database intended as a resource for research on the immune response to SARS-CoV-2. The samples were drawn from the first 160 participants of the ongoing ImmuneRACE study and from 1,200 or so subjects provided by 6 global collaborators. Sample metadata almost always included a de-identified subject ID, COVID-19 status, age in years and sex. Where available, HLA class I and class II types were obtained from metadata supplied by the sample provider rather than from assay-based typing.

TCRbeta CDR3 regions were amplified from genomic DNA using the immunoSEQ Assay, a bias-controlled multiplex PCR. As for how the authors treated the data: The number of nucleated cells in each sample was estimated from the amplification of reference gene primers within the assay. To quantify the absolute abundance of each unique TCRbeta CDR3 rearrangement, sequence reads were collapsed and filtered. For each sample, productive Simpson clonality was calculated by taking the square root of Simpson's diversity index across productive rearrangements. TCRdb mirrors the immuneACCESS table, restricted to in-frame sequences. Some clones are absent from its copies; in checked studies, under half trace to an unresolved V gene, and the reason for the others is unknown. That table gives V, J and clone size, and the DNA gave D and trimming. The sample table contains approximately 240,000 clones; only one count was recorded for around nine tenths of them. The ten biggest clones cover under 2.5% of the sample.

V was cut back by 4 bases and J by 2 bases, leaving a gap of 13 bases between them. From the germline V gene, CDR1 is LGHNA and CDR2 is YNFKEQ. The CDR3, cysteine through phenylalanine, is 15 amino acids long. Only the CDR3 DNA is retained, 45 bases long and in frame from the first base. On this clone: Its antigen target is currently unknown. No much larger clone exists at a distance of one base, and base qualities are not known.

Samples from volunteer blood donors who had recovered from COVID-19 were contributed by a second Seattle source. Whole blood was collected in K2EDTA tubes by collaborating institutions according to the institutions' own protocols. For TCRbeta analysis, collaborator samples were shipped as frozen whole blood, as isolated PBMCs, or as DNA extracted from either sample type. General findings and caveats noted by the study authors: How much clinical and demographic metadata was included differed by source and by participant, and the metadata was provided uncurated.

The sequence came from a woman aged 40-49 years who had recovered from COVID-19. The chain is encoded by TRBV4-2 joined to TRBJ2-3; a tentative D call is TRBD1 (5 bases match). Sequencing was carried out using peripheral blood. The CDR3 sequence is CASSPTVLNTDTQYF. The DNA reads TGTGCCAGCAGCCCGACAGTCCTGAACACAGATACGCAGTATTTT.